This TCR beta chain was profiled in a study of T cells in localized non-small cell lung cancer. Overall study findings and caveats: Clonality of T cells reached its maximum in uninvolved adjacent lung, surpassing tumor. Overall survival was longer when the density of T cells in the blood was higher. Within adjacent lung there appeared a median approximately 59 of the top 100 tumor clones.

V gave up 6 bases and J gave up 7 bases, with 9 bases separating them. The CDR3 is 11 residues long. Per the germline V gene, CDR1 is KGHSH and CDR2 is LQKENI. Clones were read by immunoSEQ multiplex PCR, and TCRdb kept only the in-frame ones, dropping some. The sample comprises roughly 28,000 clones, 87% of which are singletons, and approximately 6.8% rests with the top ten. As to this clone: Antigen: not known.

This specimen consisted of peripheral blood, obtained before any cancer treatment. V usage is TRBV18 and J usage is TRBJ1-1; the D is unclear. The origin of this receptor is a male donor at least 60 years old with stage I lung adenocarcinoma. The CDR3 spells CASSLLSEAFF. DNA for the CDR3: TGTGCCAGCTCCCTACTCAGTGAAGCTTTCTTT.